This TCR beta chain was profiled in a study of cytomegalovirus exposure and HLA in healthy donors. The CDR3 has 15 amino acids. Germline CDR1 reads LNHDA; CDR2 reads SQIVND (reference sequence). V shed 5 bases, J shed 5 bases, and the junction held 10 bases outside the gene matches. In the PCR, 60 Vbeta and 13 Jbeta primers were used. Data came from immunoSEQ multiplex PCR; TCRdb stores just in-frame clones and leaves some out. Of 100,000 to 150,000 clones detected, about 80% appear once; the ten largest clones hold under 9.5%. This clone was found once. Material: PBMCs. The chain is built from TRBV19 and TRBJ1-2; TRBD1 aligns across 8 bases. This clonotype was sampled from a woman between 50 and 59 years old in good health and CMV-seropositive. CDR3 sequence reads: CASSQSDRASYGYTF. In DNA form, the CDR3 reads TGTGCCAGTAGTCAGTCGGACAGGGCCTCGTATGGCTACACCTTC.